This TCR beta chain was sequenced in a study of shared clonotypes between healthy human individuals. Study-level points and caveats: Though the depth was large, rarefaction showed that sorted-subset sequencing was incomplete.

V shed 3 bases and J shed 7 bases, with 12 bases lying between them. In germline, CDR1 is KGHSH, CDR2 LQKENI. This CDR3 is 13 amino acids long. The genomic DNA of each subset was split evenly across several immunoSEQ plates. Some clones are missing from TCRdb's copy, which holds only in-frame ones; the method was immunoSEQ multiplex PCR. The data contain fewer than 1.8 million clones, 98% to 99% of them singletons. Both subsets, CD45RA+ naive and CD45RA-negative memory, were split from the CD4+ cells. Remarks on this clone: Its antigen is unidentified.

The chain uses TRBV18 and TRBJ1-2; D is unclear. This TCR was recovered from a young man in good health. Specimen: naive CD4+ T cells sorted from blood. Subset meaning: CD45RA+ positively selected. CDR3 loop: CASSPDQTTGYTF. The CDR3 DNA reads TGTGCCAGCTCACCGGACCAAACCACTGGCTACACCTTC.